What follows are 12 T cell receptor beta chains derived from one specimen sequenced in a study of blood T cell repertoires in COVID-19 (TCRdb year 2020). Libraries were built with the immunoSEQ multiplex PCR assay. TCRdb's version of the immuneACCESS table is confined to in-frame rearrangements and falls short of the full clone set. An unresolved V gene accounts for under half of the shortfall where checked; the remainder is of unknown origin. In this sample the table shows a few hundred thousand clones, roughly nine tenths of which occur a single time. 1.2% of the sample is taken by the ten largest. The specimen sequenced was PBMCs or T cells enriched from blood (not recorded which). All receptors come from a human donor in a cohort exposed to, infected with or recovered from COVID-19 (not recorded which). The donor label of this sample is uncertain.

V usage is TRBV10-2 and J usage is TRBJ2-3; 14 positions agree with TRBD2. With 2 bases clipped from V and 0 bases from J, the junction kept 7 bases outside the gene matches. Per the germline V gene, CDR1 is WSHSY and CDR2 is SAAADI. The CDR3 contains 19 residues. The CDR3 sequence: CASSEIGLAGGRSTDTQYF. The CDR3 coding sequence is TGCGCCAGCAGTGAGATAGGACTAGCGGGGGGCCGGAGCACAGATACGCAGTATTTT.

The chain uses TRBV4-2 and TRBJ1-4, with 10 nucleotides matching TRBD1. The germline CDR1 and CDR2 sequences are LGHNA and YNFKEQ. This CDR3 comprises 16 residues. J lost 7 bases, V lost 4 bases, and 9 bases had no gene match. The CDR3 here is CASSLMGTGDSEKLFF. CDR3 DNA: TGTGCCAGCAGCCTAATGGGGACAGGGGATAGTGAAAAACTGTTTTTT.

V and J are TRBV10-2 and TRBJ2-1; D possibly corresponds to TRBD2 (5 bases). Germline loops: CDR1 WSHSY, CDR2 SAAADI. The length of the CDR3 is 13 residues. V lost 0 bases and J lost 9, with 9 bases in between. The CDR3 DNA follows: TGCGCCAGCAGTGAGTCTGCGGGTACTGAGCAGTTCTTC. This encodes CASSESAGTEQFF.

The chain employs TRBV27 and TRBJ1-1; TRBD1 might be the D (6 bases). The germline CDR1 and CDR2 sequences are MNHEY and SMNVEV (reference sequence). The CDR3 contains 16 residues. The ends were cut back, 0 bases at V and 0 bases at J, with 11 bases in the middle. The chain's CDR3 is CASSLSAGALNTEAFF. The CDR3 nucleotides read TGTGCCAGCAGTTTATCCGCGGGGGCCCTGAACACTGAAGCTTTCTTT.

V gene TRBV7-8 combines with J gene TRBJ1-4, with D maybe TRBD1 (5 bases). V lost 2 bases and J lost 5, with 24 bases in between. The CDR3 contains 19 residues. In germline, CDR1 is SGHVS, CDR2 FQNEAQ. The CDR3 DNA follows: TGTGCCAGCAGCTTATTCGTAGGTGGCGGGGGACGATACAATGAAAAACTGTTTTTT. Encoded protein: CASSLFVGGGGRYNEKLFF.

The table lists this clone with a count of one. The chain has TRBV12-3 or TRBV12-4 and TRBJ1-1; 7 nucleotides match TRBD1. The V gene end was trimmed by 5 bases and the J gene end by 4 bases; junction bases not matched to a gene: 1. This CDR3 is 12 amino acids long. CDR3 coding DNA: TGTGCCAGCAGTCCAGGGGGCACTGAAGCTTTCTTT. Translating it yields CASSPGGTEAFF.

This clone occurred once. V gene TRBV19 combines with J gene TRBJ1-1; TRBD1 agrees at 7 bases. CDR1 is LNHDA, CDR2 SQIVND, per germline (reference sequence). The V segment lost 7 bases and the J segment 0 bases; nucleotides outside the gene matches: 5. The CDR3 is 14 residues long. The CDR3 DNA is TGTGCCAGTAATTACAGGGGCATGAACACTGAAGCTTTCTTT. As protein: CASNYRGMNTEAFF. The full variable domain, rest sourced from reference TRBV19 and TRBJ1-1, is DGGITQSPKYLFRKEGQNVTLSCEQNLNHDAMYWYRQDPGQGLRLIYYSQIVNDFQKGDIAEGYSVSREKKESFPLTVTSAQKNPTAFYLCASNYRGMNTEAFFGQGTRLTVV.

The chain joins TRBV5-1 to TRBJ2-7; maybe TRBD1 (6 bases). The germline CDR1 and CDR2 sequences are SGHRS and YFSETQ. This CDR3 spans 13 amino acids. V was cut by 4 bases and J by 7 bases, with 15 bases left in between. CDR3: CASSTGRQWEQYF. DNA of the CDR3: TGCGCCAGCAGCACAGGGCGACAGTGGGAGCAGTACTTC. Supplemented by reference TRBV5-1 and TRBJ2-7, the full variable domain reads KAGVTQTPRYLIKTRGQQVTLSCSPISGHRSVSWYQQTPGQGLQFLFEYFSETQRNKGNFPGRFSGRQFSNSRSEMNVSTLELGDSALYLCASSTGRQWEQYFGPGTRLTVT.

The rearrangement joins TRBV5-5 to TRBJ2-7; 8 nucleotides agree with TRBD1. Germline values: CDR1 SGHKS, CDR2 YYEKEE (reference sequence). The V gene end was trimmed by 3 bases and the J gene end by 5 bases; junction bases not matched to a gene: 7. This CDR3 is built from 14 residues. This CDR3 reads CASSSDRGYNEQYF. The DNA for the CDR3 is TGTGCCAGCAGCTCCGACAGGGGTTACAACGAGCAGTACTTC.

The CDR3 DNA sequence: TGTGCCAGCAGCCTTAGCTTATACGAGCAGTACTTC. It yields the protein CASSLSLYEQYF. The V call is TRBV5-6, the J call TRBJ2-7, with D unclear. The CDR3 contains 12 residues. V shed 4 bases and J shed 4 bases, with 9 bases lying between them. In germline, CDR1 is SGHDT, CDR2 YYEEEE.

V is TRBV5-1 and J is TRBJ2-7, with TRBD2 as a possible D gene (6 bases). V was clipped by 0 bases and J by 2 bases, with 9 bases between them. Germline-derived CDR1 and CDR2 are SGHRS and YFSETQ. The CDR3 covers 14 residues. CDR3 sequence: CASSLAGEAYEQYF. CDR3 nucleotides: TGCGCCAGCAGCTTGGCCGGGGAGGCCTACGAGCAGTACTTC.

The chain combines TRBV19 with TRBJ2-3, with D maybe TRBD2 (5 bases). This CDR3 is built from 14 residues. V dropped 4 bases and J dropped 0 bases, with 8 bases sitting between them. CDR1 and CDR2 from the germline V gene are LNHDA and SQIVND (reference sequence). The CDR3 region is CASSTGLSTDTQYF. DNA for the CDR3: TGTGCCAGTAGTACCGGACTCAGCACAGATACGCAGTATTTT.